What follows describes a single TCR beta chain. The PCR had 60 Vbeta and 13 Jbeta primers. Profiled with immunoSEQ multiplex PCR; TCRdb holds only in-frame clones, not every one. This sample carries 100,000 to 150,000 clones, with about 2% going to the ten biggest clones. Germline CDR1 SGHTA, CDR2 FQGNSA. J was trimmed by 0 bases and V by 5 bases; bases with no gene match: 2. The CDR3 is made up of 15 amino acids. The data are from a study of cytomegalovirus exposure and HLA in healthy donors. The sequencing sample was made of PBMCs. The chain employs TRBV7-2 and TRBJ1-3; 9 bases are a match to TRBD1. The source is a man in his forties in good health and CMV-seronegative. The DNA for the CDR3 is TGTGCCAGCAGCCGGGACAGGGTCTCTGGAAACACCATATATTTT. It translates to CASSRDRVSGNTIYF. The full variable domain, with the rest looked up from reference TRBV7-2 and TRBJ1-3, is GAGVSQSPSNKVTEKGKDVELRCDPISGHTALYWYRQSLGQGLEFLIYFQGNSAPDKSGLPSDRFSAERTGGSVSTLTIQRTQQEDSAVYLCASSRDRVSGNTIYFGEGSWLTVV.